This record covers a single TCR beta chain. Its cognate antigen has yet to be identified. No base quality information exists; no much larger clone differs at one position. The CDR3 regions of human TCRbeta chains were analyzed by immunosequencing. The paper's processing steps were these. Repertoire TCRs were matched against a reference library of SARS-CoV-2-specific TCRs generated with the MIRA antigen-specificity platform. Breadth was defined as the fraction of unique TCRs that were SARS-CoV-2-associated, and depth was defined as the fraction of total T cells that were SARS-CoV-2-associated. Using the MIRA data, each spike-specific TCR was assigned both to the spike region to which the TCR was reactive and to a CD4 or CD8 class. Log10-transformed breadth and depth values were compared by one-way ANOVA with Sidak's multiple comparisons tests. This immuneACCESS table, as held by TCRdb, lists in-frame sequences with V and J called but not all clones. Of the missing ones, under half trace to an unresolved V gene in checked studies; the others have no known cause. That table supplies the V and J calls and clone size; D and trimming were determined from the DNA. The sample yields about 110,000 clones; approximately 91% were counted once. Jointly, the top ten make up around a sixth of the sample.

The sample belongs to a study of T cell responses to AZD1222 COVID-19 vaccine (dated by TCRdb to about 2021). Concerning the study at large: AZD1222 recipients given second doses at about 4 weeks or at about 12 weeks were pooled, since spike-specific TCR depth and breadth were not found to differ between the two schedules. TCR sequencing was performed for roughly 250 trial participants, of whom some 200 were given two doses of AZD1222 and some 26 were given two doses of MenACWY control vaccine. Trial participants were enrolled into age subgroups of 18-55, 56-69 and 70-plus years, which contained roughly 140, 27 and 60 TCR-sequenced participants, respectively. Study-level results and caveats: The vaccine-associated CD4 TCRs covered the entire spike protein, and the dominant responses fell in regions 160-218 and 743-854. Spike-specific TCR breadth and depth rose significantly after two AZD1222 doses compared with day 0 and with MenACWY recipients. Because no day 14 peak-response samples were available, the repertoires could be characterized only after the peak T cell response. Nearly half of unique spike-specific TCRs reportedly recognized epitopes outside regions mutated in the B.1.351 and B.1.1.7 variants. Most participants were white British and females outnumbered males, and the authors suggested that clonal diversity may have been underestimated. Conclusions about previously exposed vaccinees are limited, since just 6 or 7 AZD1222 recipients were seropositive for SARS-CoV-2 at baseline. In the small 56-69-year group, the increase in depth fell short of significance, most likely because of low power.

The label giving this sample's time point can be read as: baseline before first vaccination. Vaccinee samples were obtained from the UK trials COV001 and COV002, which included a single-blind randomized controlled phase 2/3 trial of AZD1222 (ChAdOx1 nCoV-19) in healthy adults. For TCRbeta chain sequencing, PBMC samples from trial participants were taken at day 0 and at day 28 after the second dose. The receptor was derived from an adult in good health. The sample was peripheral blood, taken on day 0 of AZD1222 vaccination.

CDR3 loop: CASSYRGLSGNTIYF. In nucleotide form, the sequence is TGTGCCAGCAGTTACAGGGGCCTCTCTGGAAACACCATATATTTT. The chain couples TRBV6-5 to TRBJ1-3; a tentative D call is TRBD1 (5 bases match). V loses 2 bases, J loses 0 bases, and the germline ends lie 8 bases apart. From its cysteine to its phenylalanine, the CDR3 spans 15 amino acids. This entry keeps only the CDR3 DNA: 45 bases, framed from base 1. The germline V gene yields MNHEY for CDR1 and SVGAGI for CDR2.